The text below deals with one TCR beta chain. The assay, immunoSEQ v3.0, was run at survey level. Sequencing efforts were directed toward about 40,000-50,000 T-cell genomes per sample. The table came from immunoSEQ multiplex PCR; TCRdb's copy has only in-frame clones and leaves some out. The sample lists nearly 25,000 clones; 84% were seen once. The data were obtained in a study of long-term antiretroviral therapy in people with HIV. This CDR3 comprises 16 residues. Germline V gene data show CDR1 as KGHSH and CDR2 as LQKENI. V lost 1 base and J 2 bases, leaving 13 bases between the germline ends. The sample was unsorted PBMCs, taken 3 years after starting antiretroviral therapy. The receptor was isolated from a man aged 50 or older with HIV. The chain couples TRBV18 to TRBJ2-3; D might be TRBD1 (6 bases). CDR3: CASSPRGGFLTDTQYF. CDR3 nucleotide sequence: TGTGCCAGCTCACCACGAGGGGGTTTTCTCACAGATACGCAGTATTTT.